What follows is one T cell receptor (beta chain) and its context. What it recognizes is unknown. The length of the CDR3 is 15 residues. The V gene's germline CDR1 is SEHNR and CDR2 FQNEAQ (reference sequence). The V segment lost 11 bases and the J segment 2 bases; nucleotides outside the gene matches: 13. This record comes from a study of T-cell memory formation after mild COVID-19. Notes on the study in general: Clones that shrank (day 15 to 85) were balanced CD4/CD8, whereas later expanders leaned CD4+. The pre-infection memory compartment contained some responding clones, suggesting cross-reactive memory joined. Confirmation was lacking for SARS-CoV-2 specificity of second-wave clones that peaked on day 37.

MiXCR was run by TCRdb on the 5' RACE reads, yielding one entry per CDR3 protein. Of about 310,000 distinct CDR3 sequences in the sample, 19% were seen once. The chain employs TRBV7-9 and TRBJ2-3; 7 bases are a match to TRBD2. This receptor was taken from a man aged 18 to 35 who had mild COVID-19 (a few samples of this study predate the infection). Cell type and time point are not known. Sequencing was performed on PBMCs or a T cell subset sorted from them (not recorded which). In DNA form, the CDR3 reads TGTGCCCTGGGGGGGTCCGGCACCCTCACAGATACGCAGTATTTT. Its translation: CALGGSGTLTDTQYF.